The next 25 T cell receptor beta chains were all read from a single sample in a study of blood T cell repertoires in COVID-19 (dated by TCRdb to about 2020). Library method: the immunoSEQ multiplex PCR assay. TCRdb limited this immuneACCESS table to in-frame rearrangements with V and J called. A share of clones is missing; checked studies link under half to unresolved V genes, and the rest is unexplained. The sample table records 150,000 to 200,000 clones; about three quarters of these occur just once. The biggest ten clones account for around 8.1% of the sample. The sequencing sample was made of peripheral blood. Every receptor here comes from a woman between 45 and 60 years old with active or convalescent COVID-19.

This clone was recorded only once. This chain links TRBV9 with TRBJ1-1, with a weak D call TRBD1 (6 bases). The V end was cut by 7 bases, the J end by 0 bases, with 13 bases between. This CDR3 region has 14 residues. Germline values: CDR1 SGDLS, CDR2 YYNGEE. Here the CDR3 DNA reads TGTGCCAGCGGATCAGGGGATCTGAACACTGAAGCTTTCTTT. Its translation: CASGSGDLNTEAFF.

The chain has TRBV19 and TRBJ1-5; TRBD1 matches 9 bases. V trimming: 6 bases; J trimming: 2 bases; junction bases outside the gene matches: 8. Germline V gene lookup returns CDR1 LNHDA and CDR2 SQIVND (reference sequence). The CDR3 runs to 16 residues. The CDR3 DNA sequence: TGTGCCAGTAGACGAACAGGGGGCGTCGGCAATCAGCCCCAGCATTTT. Amino acids: CASRRTGGVGNQPQHF.

This sequence joins TRBV28 and TRBJ2-7; no clear D. CDR1 and CDR2 (germline): MDHEN, SYDVKM. V dropped 4 bases and J dropped 0 bases, with 10 bases sitting between them. The CDR3 covers 14 residues. The CDR3 coding sequence is TGTGCCAGCAGTTCTCTACTGCGCTCCTACGAGCAGTACTTC. Its translation is CASSSLLRSYEQYF. The whole variable domain, filled in from reference TRBV28 and TRBJ2-7, reads DVKVTQSSRYLVKRTGEKVFLECVQDMDHENMFWYRQDPGLGLRLIYFSYDVKMKEKGDIPEGYSVSREKKERFSLILESASTNQTSMYLCASSSLLRSYEQYFGPGTRLTVT.

The chain uses TRBV30 and TRBJ1-3; unclear D gene. The CDR3 is 12 residues long. Germline V gene sequence: CDR1 GTSNPN, CDR2 SVGIG (reference sequence). V lost 2 bases to trimming and J lost 4 bases, with 6 bases between them. The CDR3 nucleotides are TGTGCCTGGAGTACAACAGGAAACACCATATATTTT. It is translated as CAWSTTGNTIYF. Full variable domain (remainder filled in from reference TRBV30 and TRBJ1-3): SQTIHQWPATLVQPVGSPLSLECTVEGTSNPNLYWYRQAAGRGLQLLFYSVGIGQISSEVPQNLSASRPQDRQFILSSKKLLLSDSGFYLCAWSTTGNTIYFGEGSWLTVV.

The chain has TRBV7-9 and TRBJ1-5, with 7 bases fitting TRBD1. The CDR3 consists of 15 residues. Germline loops: CDR1 SEHNR, CDR2 FQNEAQ (reference sequence). V gave up 5 bases and J gave up 0 bases; unmatched junction bases: 4. CDR3 in DNA: TGTGCCAGCAGCCCAGGGGGTAATAGCAATCAGCCCCAGCATTTT. Translation gives CASSPGGNSNQPQHF.

The chain is built from TRBV4-3 and TRBJ1-2, with D possibly TRBD1 on 5 matching bases. CDR1 is LGHNA, CDR2 YSLEER, per germline. With 4 bases removed from V and 2 bases from J, the gap between germline ends came to 11 bases. The CDR3 is 14 amino acids. CDR3 nucleotide sequence: TGCGCCAGCAGCCCCCAACAGGAGAACTATGGCTACACCTTC. The encoded protein is CASSPQQENYGYTF.

The chain uses TRBV27 and TRBJ2-1; 7 nucleotides match TRBD2. Germline loops: CDR1 MNHEY, CDR2 SMNVEV (reference sequence). Germline trimming cut 6 bases from V and 0 bases from J; bases unmatched to any gene: 5. CDR3 size: 15 residues. The CDR3 spells CASSRGGPSYNEQFF. The CDR3 DNA follows: TGTGCCAGCAGCCGCGGGGGACCCTCCTACAATGAGCAGTTCTTC.

V is TRBV7-9 and J is TRBJ1-2; TRBD1 agrees at 8 bases. In germline, CDR1 is SEHNR, CDR2 FQNEAQ (reference sequence). Trimming cost V 5 bases and J 5 bases; bases outside gene matches: 4. The CDR3 length is 13 residues. The DNA for the CDR3 is TGTGCCAGCAGCCGACAGGGGAAGTATGGCTACACCTTC. Its translation is CASSRQGKYGYTF.

This clone was observed a handful of times. As DNA, the CDR3 is TGCGCCAGCAGCCAAGGGGAGTTTAGAGACGAGCAGTACTTC. It is translated as CASSQGEFRDEQYF. The V gene is TRBV4-1, the J gene TRBJ2-7; maybe TRBD2 (5 bases). The CDR3 runs 14 residues. Germline values: CDR1 MGHRA, CDR2 YSYEKL. Trimming took 1 base from V and 5 from J, leaving 12 bases between them.

The V and J genes are TRBV11-2 and TRBJ2-1; D not resolved. V was clipped by 1 base and J by 12 bases, with 13 bases between them. CDR1 is SGHAT and CDR2 is FQNNGV in the germline V gene. The CDR3 length is 13 residues. The CDR3 region has the DNA TGTGCCAGCAGCTTAGTTGGCGCGGAGCTGCAGTTCTTC. Its translation: CASSLVGAELQFF.

The V call is TRBV6-1, the J call TRBJ1-2, with TRBD1 identical over 7 bases. Trimming at V came to 0 bases and at J to 7 bases, leaving 5 bases not matched to a gene. This CDR3 is 14 amino acids long. Germline loops: CDR1 MNHNS, CDR2 SASEGT. The CDR3 DNA reads as TGTGCCAGCAGTGAAGCGTCAGGGGGTGGTGGCTACACCTTC. It codes for CASSEASGGGGYTF.

The genes are TRBV6-6 and TRBJ1-4; D perhaps matches TRBD1 (6 bases). V was shortened by 0 bases and J by 7 bases, with 9 bases between the two germline ends. CDR1 is MNHNY, CDR2 SVGAGI, per germline (reference sequence). The CDR3 sequence is 14 residues long. For the CDR3, the DNA is TGTGCCAGCAGTTACTCGGGGGGGCGTGAAAAACTGTTTTTT. It specifies CASSYSGGREKLFF.

This clone turned up a few times. The chain has TRBV6-5 and TRBJ1-4; the D is unclear. Trimming shortened V by 4 bases and J by 8 bases, and 17 bases separated the two germline ends. This CDR3 is 15 amino acids long. CDR1 is MNHEY and CDR2 is SVGAGI in the germline V gene. The CDR3 reads CASSSPSLLGEKLFF. CDR3 nucleotide sequence: TGTGCCAGCAGTTCCCCGTCCTTACTCGGGGAAAAACTGTTTTTT.

This chain joins TRBV9 and TRBJ1-2; maybe TRBD1 (6 bases). The CDR3 covers 14 residues. The ends were cut back, 1 base at V and 4 bases at J, with 11 bases in the middle. Germline CDR1 reads SGDLS; CDR2 reads YYNGEE. The CDR3 reads CASSVSTGGYGYTF. The CDR3 DNA reads TGTGCCAGCAGCGTATCGACAGGAGGCTATGGCTACACCTTC.

This rearrangement joins TRBV7-2 to TRBJ1-2, with a tentative D call TRBD1 (5 bases). In germline, CDR1 is SGHTA, CDR2 FQGNSA. This CDR3 is 14 amino acids long. The V end was cut by 5 bases, the J end by 4 bases, with 14 bases between. DNA for the CDR3: TGTGCCAGCAGCATAGACGGGGGGTCCTATGGCTACACCTTC. This codes for CASSIDGGSYGYTF. The whole variable domain, filled in from reference TRBV7-2 and TRBJ1-2, reads GAGVSQSPSNKVTEKGKDVELRCDPISGHTALYWYRQSLGQGLEFLIYFQGNSAPDKSGLPSDRFSAERTGGSVSTLTIQRTQQEDSAVYLCASSIDGGSYGYTFGSGTRLTVV.

A single count supports this clone. This chain uses TRBV7-4 with TRBJ1-2; D is perhaps TRBD1 (6 bases). This CDR3 region has 15 residues. CDR1 and CDR2 from the germline V gene are SGHVT and SQSDAQ. Trimming left V 5 bases short and J 1 base short, with 14 bases between. CDR3 nucleotide sequence: TGTGCCAGCAGCGTAGGATACAGGGTTAACTATGGCTACACCTTC. This sequence encodes CASSVGYRVNYGYTF.

The rearrangement uses TRBV4-3 and TRBJ2-2; 11 nucleotides line up with TRBD2. The CDR3 consists of 20 residues. V dropped 1 base and J dropped 4; count of bases not matched to a gene: 14. Germline V gene lookup returns CDR1 LGHNA and CDR2 YSLEER. Written as DNA, the CDR3 is TGCGCCAGCAGCCAAGGGCTGGGGGGCCTAGCGGGAGGAAGCACCGGGGAGCTGTTTTTT. Residues: CASSQGLGGLAGGSTGELFF.

The CDR3 spells CASSQEGAGARNEQYF. The CDR3, as DNA: TGTGCCAGCAGCCAAGAAGGGGCGGGAGCTAGGAACGAGCAGTACTTC. The J gene is TRBJ2-7, the V gene TRBV4-2; 7 bases agree with TRBD2. The V gene end was trimmed by 0 bases and the J gene end by 5 bases; junction bases not matched to a gene: 10. The CDR3 is 16 residues long. Germline CDR1 LGHNA, CDR2 YNFKEQ.

This sequence joins TRBV6-5 and TRBJ1-4, with 9 bases lining up with TRBD1. Unmatched junction bases numbered 7, after V lost 7 bases and J lost 4 bases. The CDR3 loop spans 15 amino acids. Germline V CDR1 and CDR2: MNHEY, SVGAGI. CDR3 coding DNA: TGTGCCAGCACCGATCGGGGACAGGGTAATGAAAAACTGTTTTTT. Its translation is CASTDRGQGNEKLFF.

This sequence joins TRBV4-3 and TRBJ1-3; a possible D gene is TRBD1 (5 bases). V was pared by 0 bases and J by 2 bases, with 17 bases between. From germline, CDR1 is LGHNA and CDR2 YSLEER. The CDR3 is 18 amino acids. The CDR3 nucleotides read TGCGCCAGCAGCCAAGAGCCCCCGCGGCAGGGTGCTGGAAACACCATATATTTT. Its translation: CASSQEPPRQGAGNTIYF.

The chain is built from TRBV19 and TRBJ1-2; tentative D call: TRBD1 (5 bases). There are 13 residues in the CDR3. V was cut by 10 bases and J by 5 bases, with 17 bases left in between. Germline assignment: CDR1 LNHDA and CDR2 SQIVND (reference sequence). CDR3 in amino acids: CAKRAGFSYGYTF. The CDR3 DNA is TGTGCCAAAAGAGCAGGGTTCTCTTATGGCTACACCTTC.

The chain employs TRBV30 and TRBJ1-2, with 8 nucleotides matching TRBD1. With V trimmed by 5 bases and J by 9 bases, 8 bases remained unmatched. Germline assignment: CDR1 GTSNPN and CDR2 SVGIG (reference sequence). CDR3 length: 12 amino acids. The CDR3 nucleotides read TGTGCCTGGGGGACAGGTCGAGTGAGCTACACCTTC. Protein product: CAWGTGRVSYTF. Together with reference TRBV30 and TRBJ1-2, the CDR3 gives the full variable domain: SQTIHQWPATLVQPVGSPLSLECTVEGTSNPNLYWYRQAAGRGLQLLFYSVGIGQISSEVPQNLSASRPQDRQFILSSKKLLLSDSGFYLCAWGTGRVSYTFGSGTRLTVV.

The V call is TRBV6-4, the J call TRBJ2-1; 11 bases align to TRBD2. Germline values: CDR1 MRHNA, CDR2 SNTAGT. V shed 9 bases and J 1 base; nucleotides not matched to a gene: 5. This CDR3 contains 15 residues. The CDR3 coding sequence is TGTGCCAGATTAGCGGGAGGGGGGTCCTACAATGAGCAGTTCTTC. This gives the protein CARLAGGGSYNEQFF.

The chain carries TRBV6-4 and TRBJ1-5; a possible D gene is TRBD1 (5 bases). Germline V lookup: CDR1 MRHNA, CDR2 SNTAGT. V lost 2 bases, J lost 1 base, and 9 bases lay in between. The CDR3 length is 15 residues. The CDR3 nucleotides are TGTGCCAGCAGTGACGGGGCGATAAGCAATCAGCCCCAGCATTTT. Amino acid sequence: CASSDGAISNQPQHF.

The chain combines TRBV6-5 with TRBJ2-5; D is possibly TRBD2 (5 bases). Per the germline V gene, CDR1 is MNHEY and CDR2 is SVGAGI. The CDR3 covers 13 residues. V was cut by 9 bases and J by 2 bases, with 13 bases left in between. The DNA for the CDR3 is TGTGCCAGTTCACTTGGGAGTCAAGAGACCCAGTACTTC. As protein: CASSLGSQETQYF.